Listed below are T cell receptor beta chains from one sample, sequenced in a study of CD8 T cells in Susac syndrome. TCRdb fed the immunoSEQ multiplex PCR reads into MiXCR, producing one record per CDR3 protein. The data hold some 200,000 distinct CDR3 sequences, with approximately 94% observed a single time. The source material was CD4+ T cells from PBMCs. These TCRs come from a human donor with Susac syndrome. The CDR3 runs from the conserved cysteine through the conserved F or W. A D gene is named only where the DNA matches it firmly. Clone sizes are given selectively: once, few, many, or a class where the clone is expanded.

CDR3aa: CASSGASGGTTQYF
CDR3nt: TGTGCCAGCAGCGGAGCTAGCGGGGGGACTACGCAGTATTTT
j_gene: TRBJ2-3
v_gene: TRBV2
abundance: NA
d_gene: TRBD2

CDR3aa: CASSPVAARRVKDQPQHF
CDR3nt: TGTGCCAGCTCACCGGTCGCGGCGCGGCGGGTCAAAGATCAGCCCCAGCATTTT
j_gene: TRBJ1-5
v_gene: TRBV18
abundance: NA
d_gene: NA

CDR3aa: CASSLDLGSNQPQHF
CDR3nt: TGCGCCAGCAGCTTGGATTTGGGTAGCAATCAGCCCCAGCATTTT
j_gene: TRBJ1-5
v_gene: TRBV5-1
abundance: NA
d_gene: NA

CDR3aa: CASSLHGQLDQPQHF
CDR3nt: TGTGCCAGTAGTCTTCATGGACAGCTCGATCAGCCCCAGCATTTT
j_gene: TRBJ1-5
v_gene: TRBV19
abundance: NA
d_gene: NA

CDR3aa: CASIGGFLLETQYF
CDR3nt: TGTGCCAGCATTGGGGGATTTCTGTTAGAGACCCAGTACTTC
j_gene: TRBJ2-5
v_gene: TRBV6-6
abundance: NA
d_gene: NA

CDR3aa: CASSQTSGELFF
CDR3nt: TGTGCCAGCAGCCAGACATCCGGGGAGCTGTTTTTT
j_gene: TRBJ2-2
v_gene: TRBV7-7
abundance: NA
d_gene: NA

CDR3aa: CASSQGTPAGQGVWTGELFF
CDR3nt: TGTGCCAGCAGCCAAGGAACCCCGGCAGGACAGGGCGTTTGGACCGGGGAGCTGTTTTTT
j_gene: TRBJ2-2
v_gene: TRBV14
abundance: once
d_gene: TRBD1

CDR3aa: CASSPGLSFNQPQHF
CDR3nt: TGTGCCAGCAGTCCGGGGCTCTCTTTTAATCAGCCCCAGCATTTT
j_gene: TRBJ1-5
v_gene: TRBV12-3/TRBV12-4
abundance: NA
d_gene: NA

CDR3aa: CASSSGHPGNSPLHF
CDR3nt: TGTGCCAGCAGCTCGGGACACCCGGGCAATTCACCCCTCCACTTT
j_gene: TRBJ1-6
v_gene: TRBV9
abundance: NA
d_gene: NA

CDR3aa: CASSYAPDTQYF
CDR3nt: TGTGCCAGCAGTTACGCCCCAGATACGCAGTATTTT
j_gene: TRBJ2-3
v_gene: TRBV6-6
abundance: NA
d_gene: NA

CDR3aa: CASSYVRGSGGYTF
CDR3nt: TGTGCCAGCAGTTACGTGCGGGGGTCGGGTGGCTACACCTTC
j_gene: TRBJ1-2
v_gene: TRBV6-5
abundance: NA
d_gene: NA

CDR3aa: CAWSDGTTSNYGYTF
CDR3nt: TGTGCCTGGAGTGACGGGACAACATCTAACTATGGCTACACCTTC
j_gene: TRBJ1-2
v_gene: TRBV30
abundance: NA
d_gene: NA

CDR3aa: CASLRGDLDEQYF
CDR3nt: TGTGCCAGCTTGCGCGGGGATCTGGACGAGCAGTACTTC
j_gene: TRBJ2-7
v_gene: TRBV28
abundance: NA
d_gene: NA

CDR3aa: CASTARDSISYEQYF
CDR3nt: TGCGCCAGCACAGCCCGGGACAGCATCTCCTACGAGCAGTACTTC
j_gene: TRBJ2-7
v_gene: TRBV10-2
abundance: NA
d_gene: TRBD1

CDR3aa: CASSGAGGDTEAFF
CDR3nt: TGTGCCAGCAGTGGAGCAGGTGGTGACACTGAAGCTTTCTTT
j_gene: TRBJ1-1
v_gene: TRBV6-5
abundance: once
d_gene: NA

CDR3aa: CSVNADRWLAAFF
CDR3nt: TGCAGTGTTAATGCGGACAGGTGGTTGGCAGCTTTCTTT
j_gene: TRBJ1-1
v_gene: TRBV20-1
abundance: NA
d_gene: TRBD1

CDR3aa: CASSSLQAYYGYTF
CDR3nt: TGTGCCAGCAGCTCCTTACAGGCGTACTATGGCTACACCTTC
j_gene: TRBJ1-2
v_gene: TRBV11-2
abundance: NA
d_gene: NA

CDR3aa: CATSPGLAGYNEQFF
CDR3nt: TGTGCCACCAGTCCGGGACTAGCGGGATACAATGAGCAGTTCTTC
j_gene: TRBJ2-1
v_gene: TRBV24-1
abundance: NA
d_gene: TRBD2

CDR3aa: CASTNSLKGYTF
CDR3nt: TGTGCCAGCACCAACAGCCTCAAAGGCTACACCTTC
j_gene: TRBJ1-2
v_gene: TRBV28
abundance: NA
d_gene: NA

CDR3aa: CASSSGGLNEKLFF
CDR3nt: TGCGCCAGCAGCTCCGGGGGGCTTAATGAAAAACTGTTTTTT
j_gene: TRBJ1-4
v_gene: TRBV5-1
abundance: NA
d_gene: NA

CDR3aa: CASSQENGIPPYEQYF
CDR3nt: TGTGCCAGCAGCCAAGAAAATGGAATTCCCCCCTACGAGCAGTACTTC
j_gene: TRBJ2-7
v_gene: TRBV14
abundance: NA
d_gene: NA

CDR3aa: CSVETNWGGYTF
CDR3nt: TGCAGCGTTGAGACGAACTGGGGTGGCTACACCTTC
j_gene: TRBJ1-2
v_gene: TRBV29-1
abundance: NA
d_gene: NA

CDR3aa: CAWSVPWAYEQYF
CDR3nt: TGTGCCTGGAGTGTCCCCTGGGCCTACGAGCAGTACTTC
j_gene: TRBJ2-7
v_gene: TRBV30
abundance: NA
d_gene: NA

CDR3aa: CASRDVGQFF
CDR3nt: TGTGCCAGCAGGGACGTTGGGCAGTTCTTC
j_gene: TRBJ2-1
v_gene: TRBV25-1
abundance: NA
d_gene: NA

CDR3aa: CASSEGRGGADTQYF
CDR3nt: TGTGCCAGCAGTGAAGGGCGGGGGGGCGCAGATACGCAGTATTTT
j_gene: TRBJ2-3
v_gene: TRBV25-1
abundance: NA
d_gene: TRBD2

CDR3aa: CASSFNRGDPMNTEAFF
CDR3nt: TGTGCCAGCAGCTTTAACAGGGGCGACCCGATGAACACTGAAGCTTTCTTT
j_gene: TRBJ1-1
v_gene: TRBV7-6
abundance: NA
d_gene: TRBD1

CDR3aa: CASSRGADTGELFF
CDR3nt: TGTGCCAGCAGCCGGGGTGCGGACACCGGGGAGCTGTTTTTT
j_gene: TRBJ2-2
v_gene: TRBV3-1
abundance: NA
d_gene: NA

CDR3aa: CASSMAVRPNSPLHF
CDR3nt: TGTGCCAGCAGTATGGCCGTCCGGCCAAATTCACCCCTCCACTTT
j_gene: TRBJ1-6
v_gene: TRBV12-3/TRBV12-4
abundance: NA
d_gene: NA

CDR3aa: CASSDRTVKYNEQFF
CDR3nt: TGTGCCAGCAGTGACCGGACCGTCAAGTACAATGAGCAGTTCTTC
j_gene: TRBJ2-1
v_gene: TRBV27
abundance: NA
d_gene: NA

CDR3aa: CSAREGGRSFSGNTIYF
CDR3nt: TGCAGTGCTAGAGAAGGGGGCCGCAGTTTCTCTGGAAACACCATATATTTT
j_gene: TRBJ1-3
v_gene: TRBV20-1
abundance: NA
d_gene: TRBD1

CDR3aa: CASSPSVLDEQFF
CDR3nt: TGTGCCAGCAGCCCCTCAGTACTCGATGAGCAGTTCTTC
j_gene: TRBJ2-1
v_gene: TRBV14
abundance: NA
d_gene: NA

CDR3aa: CASTTPGGAGPGAGLGYTF
CDR3nt: TGTGCCAGCACCACACCCGGTGGGGCAGGGCCAGGAGCAGGTCTCGGCTACACCTTC
j_gene: TRBJ1-2
v_gene: TRBV28
abundance: NA
d_gene: NA

CDR3aa: CSVRDRGGQETQYF
CDR3nt: TGCAGCGTCAGGGACAGGGGGGGACAAGAGACCCAGTACTTC
j_gene: TRBJ2-5
v_gene: TRBV29-1
abundance: NA
d_gene: TRBD1

CDR3aa: CASSRPTESYEQYF
CDR3nt: TGTGCCAGCAGTCGCCCGACAGAATCCTACGAGCAGTACTTC
j_gene: TRBJ2-7
v_gene: TRBV27
abundance: NA
d_gene: NA

CDR3aa: CASSQGDYGYTF
CDR3nt: TGTGCCAGCAGCCAGGGGGACTATGGCTACACCTTC
j_gene: TRBJ1-2
v_gene: TRBV3-1
abundance: few
d_gene: NA

CDR3aa: CASGGANTGELFF
CDR3nt: TGTGCCAGCGGCGGGGCCAACACCGGGGAGCTGTTTTTT
j_gene: TRBJ2-2
v_gene: TRBV12-3/TRBV12-4
abundance: NA
d_gene: NA

CDR3aa: CASSLSSGGGQETQYF
CDR3nt: TGCGCCAGCAGCTTGTCGAGCGGGGGGGGACAAGAGACCCAGTACTTC
j_gene: TRBJ2-5
v_gene: TRBV5-1
abundance: NA
d_gene: TRBD2

CDR3aa: CASSVGQYNEQFF
CDR3nt: TGTGCCAGCAGCGTAGGGCAATACAATGAGCAGTTCTTC
j_gene: TRBJ2-1
v_gene: TRBV9
abundance: NA
d_gene: NA

CDR3aa: CATSESHYTDTQYF
CDR3nt: TGTGCCACCAGCGAGTCCCATTACACAGATACGCAGTATTTT
j_gene: TRBJ2-3
v_gene: TRBV24-1
abundance: NA
d_gene: NA

CDR3aa: CASSQYGPAGRGEMNTEAFF
CDR3nt: TGTGCCAGCAGCCAATATGGGCCAGCAGGTCGGGGCGAAATGAACACTGAAGCTTTCTTT
j_gene: TRBJ1-1
v_gene: TRBV3-1
abundance: NA
d_gene: NA

CDR3aa: CASSAQKPRTGHYGYTF
CDR3nt: TGTGCCAGCAGTGCCCAGAAACCGAGGACAGGGCACTATGGCTACACCTTC
j_gene: TRBJ1-2
v_gene: TRBV25-1
abundance: NA
d_gene: TRBD1

CDR3aa: CAKNIQYF
CDR3nt: TGTGCCAAAAACATTCAGTACTTC
j_gene: TRBJ2-4
v_gene: TRBV30
abundance: NA
d_gene: NA

CDR3aa: CASSAPGVSAQYF
CDR3nt: TGTGCCAGCAGTGCACCAGGGGTTTCGGCCCAGTACTTC
j_gene: TRBJ2-5
v_gene: TRBV12-3/TRBV12-4
abundance: NA
d_gene: NA

CDR3aa: CASGLDSEAFF
CDR3nt: TGTGCTAGTGGTTTGGACTCTGAAGCTTTCTTT
j_gene: TRBJ1-1
v_gene: TRBV12-5
abundance: NA
d_gene: NA

CDR3aa: CASSRQGGSEAFF
CDR3nt: TGTGCCAGCAGTAGACAGGGGGGAAGTGAAGCTTTCTTT
j_gene: TRBJ1-1
v_gene: TRBV27
abundance: NA
d_gene: TRBD1

CDR3aa: CASSLGLAGVYEQYF
CDR3nt: TGCGCCAGCAGCTTGGGGCTAGCGGGGGTTTACGAGCAGTACTTC
j_gene: TRBJ2-7
v_gene: TRBV5-1
abundance: once
d_gene: TRBD2

CDR3aa: CASSTTDSYGYTF
CDR3nt: TGTGCCAGCAGCACGACGGACAGCTATGGCTACACCTTC
j_gene: TRBJ1-2
v_gene: TRBV5-8
abundance: NA
d_gene: NA

CDR3aa: CASSRETSGSYEQYF
CDR3nt: TGTGCCAGCAGTCGCGAAACTAGCGGGAGCTACGAGCAGTACTTC
j_gene: TRBJ2-7
v_gene: TRBV3-1
abundance: NA
d_gene: TRBD2

CDR3aa: CSSGTSGGSTDTQYF
CDR3nt: TGCAGCTCCGGGACTAGCGGGGGAAGCACAGATACGCAGTATTTT
j_gene: TRBJ2-3
v_gene: TRBV29-1
abundance: NA
d_gene: TRBD2

CDR3aa: CASSVGMDQPQHF
CDR3nt: TGTGCCAGCAGCGTAGGTATGGATCAGCCCCAGCATTTT
j_gene: TRBJ1-5
v_gene: TRBV9
abundance: once
d_gene: NA

CDR3aa: CASSEPYRVVNTEAFF
CDR3nt: TGTGCCAGTAGCGAACCTTACAGGGTGGTGAACACTGAAGCTTTCTTT
j_gene: TRBJ1-1
v_gene: TRBV19
abundance: NA
d_gene: NA

CDR3aa: CASSLSPGYEQFF
CDR3nt: TGCGCCAGCAGCTTATCTCCTGGGTATGAGCAGTTCTTC
j_gene: TRBJ2-1
v_gene: TRBV5-1
abundance: once
d_gene: NA

CDR3aa: CASSPVGWGQETQYF
CDR3nt: TGTGCCAGCAGTCCGGTCGGGTGGGGGCAAGAGACCCAGTACTTC
j_gene: TRBJ2-5
v_gene: TRBV27
abundance: NA
d_gene: NA

CDR3aa: CASSTTGGSAQPQHF
CDR3nt: TGTGCCAGTAGTACGACAGGGGGTTCGGCTCAGCCCCAGCATTTT
j_gene: TRBJ1-5
v_gene: TRBV19
abundance: NA
d_gene: TRBD1

CDR3aa: CASGQDSFNEKLFF
CDR3nt: TGTGCTAGTGGACAGGACAGTTTTAATGAAAAACTGTTTTTT
j_gene: TRBJ1-4
v_gene: TRBV12-5
abundance: NA
d_gene: NA